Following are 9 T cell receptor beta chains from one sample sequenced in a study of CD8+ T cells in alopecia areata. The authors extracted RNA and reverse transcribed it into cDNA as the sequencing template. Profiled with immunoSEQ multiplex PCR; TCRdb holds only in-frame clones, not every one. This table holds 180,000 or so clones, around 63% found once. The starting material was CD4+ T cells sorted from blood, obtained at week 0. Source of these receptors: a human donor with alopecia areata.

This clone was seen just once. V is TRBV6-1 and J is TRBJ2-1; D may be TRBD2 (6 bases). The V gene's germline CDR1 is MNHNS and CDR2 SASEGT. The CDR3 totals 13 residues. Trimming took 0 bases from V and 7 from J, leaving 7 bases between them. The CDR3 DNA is TGTGCCAGCAGTGAAGCAGGGAGGAATGAGCAGTTCTTC. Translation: CASSEAGRNEQFF.

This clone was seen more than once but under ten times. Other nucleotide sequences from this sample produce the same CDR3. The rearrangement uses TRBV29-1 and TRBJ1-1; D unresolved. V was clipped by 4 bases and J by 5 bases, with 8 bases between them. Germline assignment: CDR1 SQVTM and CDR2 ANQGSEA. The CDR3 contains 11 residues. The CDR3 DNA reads TGCAGCGTTGGGCTGGGGACTGAAGCTTTCTTT. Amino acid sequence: CSVGLGTEAFF.

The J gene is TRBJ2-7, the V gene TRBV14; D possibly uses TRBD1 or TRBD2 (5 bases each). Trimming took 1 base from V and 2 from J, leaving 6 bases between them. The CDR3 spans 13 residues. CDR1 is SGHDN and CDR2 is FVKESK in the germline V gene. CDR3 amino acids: CASSQGGPYEQYF. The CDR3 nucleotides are TGTGCCAGCAGCCAAGGGGGACCCTACGAGCAGTACTTC.

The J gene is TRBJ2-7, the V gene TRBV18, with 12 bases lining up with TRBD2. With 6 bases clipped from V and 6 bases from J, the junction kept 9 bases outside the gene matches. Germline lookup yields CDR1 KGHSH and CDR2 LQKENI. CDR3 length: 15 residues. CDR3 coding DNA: TGTGCCAGCTCCCCAGGACTAGCGGGGACAAGCGAGCAGTACTTC. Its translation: CASSPGLAGTSEQYF.

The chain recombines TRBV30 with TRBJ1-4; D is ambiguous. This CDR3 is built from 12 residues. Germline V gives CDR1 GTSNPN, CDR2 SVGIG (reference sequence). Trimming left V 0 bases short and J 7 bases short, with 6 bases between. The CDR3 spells CAWSVDGEKLFF. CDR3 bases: TGTGCCTGGAGTGTAGATGGTGAAAAACTGTTTTTT.

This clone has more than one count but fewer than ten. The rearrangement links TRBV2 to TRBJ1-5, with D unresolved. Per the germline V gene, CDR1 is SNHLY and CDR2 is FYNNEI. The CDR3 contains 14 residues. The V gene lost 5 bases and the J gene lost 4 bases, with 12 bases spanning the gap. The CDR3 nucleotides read TGTGCCAGCAGTAGTGGCTTCATAAATCAGCCCCAGCATTTT. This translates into CASSSGFINQPQHF.

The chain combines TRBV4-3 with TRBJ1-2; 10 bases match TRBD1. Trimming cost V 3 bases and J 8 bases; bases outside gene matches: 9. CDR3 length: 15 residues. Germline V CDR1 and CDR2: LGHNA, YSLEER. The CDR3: CASSQNRDRGGGYTF. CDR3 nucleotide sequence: TGCGCCAGCAGCCAGAACCGGGACAGGGGTGGCGGCTACACCTTC.

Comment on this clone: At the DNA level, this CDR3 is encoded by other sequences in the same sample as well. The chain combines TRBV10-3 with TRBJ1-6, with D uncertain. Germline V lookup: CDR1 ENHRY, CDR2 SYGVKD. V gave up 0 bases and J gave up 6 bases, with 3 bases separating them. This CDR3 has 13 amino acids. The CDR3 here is CAISESVNSPLHF. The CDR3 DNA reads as TGTGCCATCAGTGAGTCGGTTAATTCACCCCTCCACTTT.

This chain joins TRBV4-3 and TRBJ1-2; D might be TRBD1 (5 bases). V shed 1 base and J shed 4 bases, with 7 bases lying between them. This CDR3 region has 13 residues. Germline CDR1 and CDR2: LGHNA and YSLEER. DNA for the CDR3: TGCGCCAGCAGCCAAGGGGGGAGCTATGGCTACACCTTC. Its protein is CASSQGGSYGYTF.